Below are 9 T cell receptor beta chains sequenced from a single sample in a study of somatic mutations in cytotoxic T cells in rheumatoid arthritis. Sequencing used immunoSEQ multiplex PCR; TCRdb keeps in-frame clones, though not all of them. The sample lists 15,000 or so clones, over 80% seen once, with about a sixth in the top ten. The source material was CD4+ T cells sorted from blood. These receptors originate from a man between 70 and 80 years old with rheumatoid arthritis.

The genes are TRBV27 and TRBJ1-1, with D hard to call. The V end lost 6 bases, the J end lost 5 bases, and 19 bases lay between the germline ends. Germline V CDR1 and CDR2: MNHEY, SMNVEV (reference sequence). The CDR3 sequence is 15 residues long. In DNA, the CDR3 is TGTGCCAGCAGCCCATCGGTTCTACGGGAGACTGAAGCTTTCTTT. Its translation: CASSPSVLRETEAFF.

The CDR3 nucleotides read TGTGCCAGCTCGCCGGGGGACAGAAACATTCAGTACTTC. It specifies CASSPGDRNIQYF. This chain joins TRBV18 and TRBJ2-4, with D maybe TRBD1 (7 bases). From germline, CDR1 is KGHSH and CDR2 LQKENI. Between the trimmed V and J ends, which lost 6 bases and 6 bases, there was a span of 12 bases. There are 13 residues in the CDR3.

The rearrangement joins TRBV29-1 to TRBJ1-1; weak D call: TRBD1 (5 bases). The CDR3 spans 10 residues. Germline CDR1 is SQVTM and CDR2 is ANQGSEA. With 5 bases removed from V and 10 bases from J, the gap between germline ends came to 11 bases. The CDR3 reads CSVLFRVAFF. The CDR3 DNA reads TGCAGCGTTCTTTTCAGGGTAGCTTTCTTT.

The chain combines TRBV6-5 with TRBJ2-7; perhaps TRBD1 as D (6 bases). Germline assignment: CDR1 MNHEY and CDR2 SVGAGI. Trimming removed 4 bases at V and 3 bases at J, with 16 bases between. This CDR3 region has 15 residues. The CDR3 DNA reads as TGTGCCAGCAGTTCCCGGACAGTGAGCGTCTACGAGCAGTACTTC. It encodes CASSSRTVSVYEQYF.

This clone was detected a few times. The J gene is TRBJ2-4, the V gene TRBV6-5; D is perhaps TRBD1 (6 bases). Germline values: CDR1 MNHEY, CDR2 SVGAGI. The V gene lost 2 bases and the J gene lost 8 bases, with 13 bases spanning the gap. The CDR3 has 14 amino acids. The CDR3 loop is CASSYPTGLDIQYF. For the CDR3, the DNA is TGTGCCAGCAGTTACCCTACAGGGTTGGACATTCAGTACTTC.

The chain employs TRBV7-9 and TRBJ1-1; D is ambiguous. The germline V and J ends were trimmed by 5 bases and 6 bases, with 13 bases remaining between them. The CDR3 has 13 amino acids. Germline-derived CDR1 and CDR2 are SEHNR and FQNEAQ (reference sequence). This CDR3 reads CASSARLGAEAFF. The CDR3, as DNA: TGTGCCAGCAGCGCCCGACTAGGAGCTGAAGCTTTCTTT.

The V and J genes are TRBV6-5 and TRBJ1-1, with D hard to call. The germline V gene has CDR1 MNHEY and CDR2 SVGAGI. The CDR3 is 13 residues long. Between the trimmed V and J ends, which lost 7 bases and 1 base, there was a span of 10 bases. This CDR3 reads CASTGSWNTEAFF. In nucleotides, the CDR3 is TGTGCCAGCACTGGCTCTTGGAACACTGAAGCTTTCTTT.

The rearrangement links TRBV5-1 to TRBJ1-4, with 7 nucleotides matching TRBD1. The V segment lost 4 bases and the J segment 0 bases; nucleotides outside the gene matches: 3. The CDR3 extends over 15 amino acids. Germline values: CDR1 SGHRS, CDR2 YFSETQ. This chain's CDR3 is CASSTGQTTNEKLFF. In DNA, the CDR3 is TGCGCCAGCAGCACGGGACAGACAACTAATGAAAAACTGTTTTTT.

The CDR3 DNA follows: TGCGCCAGCAGGAGCGGGCTCTCTGGGGCCAACGTCCTGACTTTC. Encoded protein: CASRSGLSGANVLTF. J is TRBJ2-6 and V is TRBV10-2, with D maybe TRBD2 (6 bases). CDR3 length equals 15 residues. V gave up 6 bases and J gave up 0 bases, with 9 bases separating them. Looked up from germline, CDR1 is WSHSY and CDR2 is SAAADI.